The source of this TCR beta chain is a study of blood T cell repertoires in COVID-19 (dated by TCRdb to the early 2020s). Study-wide context: Samples from collaborators originated in the United States, Italy and Spain and spanned both the acute and convalescent phases of COVID-19. The material from the prospective study consisted of cDNA or gDNA derived from T cells, B-cell-depleted T cells, or PBMCs. Deeply sampled blood TCRbeta repertoires from subjects exposed to, actively infected with, or recovered from COVID-19 were included in the dataset. The repertoires were released in a freely available public database intended as a resource for research on the immune response to SARS-CoV-2. The samples were drawn from two sources: the first 160 participants of the ongoing ImmuneRACE study, and over 1,000 subjects contributed by 6 global collaborators. A de-identified subject ID, COVID-19 status, age in years and sex were almost always included in the sample metadata. Where available, HLA class I and class II types were taken from metadata supplied by the sample provider and were not determined by assay-based typing. Findings and caveats that apply to the study as a whole: Clinical and demographic metadata were provided uncurated, with the amount varying by source and participant.

Taken from the germline V gene (reference sequence), the CDR1 and CDR2 loops are LGHDT and YNNKEL. V sheds 4 bases and J sheds 3 bases, leaving 15 bases between their ends. The CDR3 holds 15 amino acids from the cysteine to the phenylalanine. Only the CDR3 region is kept as DNA, spanning 45 bases read in frame from base 1. This clone was recorded once. Its antigen is currently not known. Base-call qualities are not available, and no considerably larger clone is one nucleotide away. Collaborating institutions collected whole blood in K2EDTA tubes following their own protocols. For TCRbeta analysis, collaborators shipped samples as frozen whole blood, isolated PBMCs, or DNA extracted from either of those sample types. TCRbeta CDR3 regions were amplified from genomic DNA using the immunoSEQ Assay, a bias-controlled multiplex PCR. Under the source paper's analysis protocol: Nucleated cell counts per sample were estimated from amplification of reference gene primers within the assay. To quantify the absolute abundance of each unique TCRbeta CDR3 rearrangement, sequence reads were collapsed and filtered. For each sample, productive Simpson clonality was calculated by taking the square root of Simpson's diversity index across productive rearrangements. TCRdb limited this immuneACCESS table to in-frame rearrangements with V and J called. A share of clones is missing; checked studies link under half to unresolved V genes, and the rest is unexplained. That table supplies the V and J calls and clone size; D and trimming were determined from the DNA. This sample holds about 110,000 clones; 75% to 90% were observed only once. The biggest ten clones account for less than 40% of the sample.

This clonotype was obtained from a woman aged 80 or older with acute or convalescent COVID-19. The receptor chain draws on TRBV3-1 (or the pseudogene TRBV3-2) and TRBJ1-1; the D gene lacks a confident call. The specimen sequenced was peripheral blood. The CDR3 is CASSPTRWEDTEAFF. The DNA sequence follows: TGTGCCAGCAGCCCCACTCGCTGGGAGGACACTGAAGCTTTCTTT.